These T cell receptor beta chains were read from a single sample in a study of control samples from healthy donors and cancer patients. Here immunoSEQ multiplex PCR was the method, and the copy in TCRdb shows in-frame clones only, minus some. Of 150,000 to 200,000 clones listed, approximately 93% were seen once; the top ten hold 8.5%. The specimen was blood. These receptors were obtained from a middle-aged woman in good health. CDR3s include the opening cysteine and the closing phenylalanine or tryptophan. A D gene is named only where the DNA matches it firmly. Clone size is not always given. Where it is, it says once, few, many or a class for expanded clones.

NA	TRBJ1-1	TRBV19	13	NA	CASSIIGNTEAFF	TGTGCCAGTAGTATTATCGGGAACACTGAAGCTTTCTTT
NA	TRBJ1-4	TRBV11-2	16	NA	CASSGEWGRTNEKLFF	TGTGCCAGCAGCGGGGAGTGGGGGCGGACTAATGAAAAACTGTTTTTT
once	TRBJ2-1	TRBV5-4	14	NA	CASSLIGASGEQFF	TGTGCCAGCAGCTTGATAGGTGCGAGCGGTGAGCAGTTCTTC
NA	TRBJ1-1	TRBV29-1	15	NA	CSVEKLPASNTEAFF	TGCAGCGTTGAAAAGCTTCCGGCCTCGAACACTGAAGCTTTCTTT
NA	TRBJ2-1	TRBV4-3	14	NA	CASSQVTRGPQQFF	TGCGCCAGCAGCCAGGTTACCAGGGGACCCCAGCAGTTCTTC
NA	TRBJ2-1	TRBV11-3	12	NA	CASSLGGRGQFF	TGTGCCAGCAGCTTAGGTGGCAGGGGGCAGTTCTTC
NA	TRBJ1-1	TRBV9	15	TRBD1	CASSQRGQLNTEAFF	TGTGCCAGCAGCCAACGGGGACAGCTGAACACTGAAGCTTTCTTT
NA	TRBJ1-1	TRBV6-5	13	TRBD1	CATIGQGNTEAFF	TGTGCCACCATCGGACAGGGGAACACTGAAGCTTTCTTT
NA	TRBJ2-7	TRBV29-1	15	NA	CSVDMLGGGSYEQYF	TGCAGCGTTGATATGCTAGGGGGGGGCTCCTACGAGCAGTACTTC
NA	TRBJ1-5	TRBV19	19	TRBD1	CASSIPQDRVRWGNQPQHF	TGTGCCAGTAGTATCCCCCAGGACAGGGTAAGGTGGGGCAATCAGCCCCAGCATTTT
NA	TRBJ1-1	TRBV7-6	15	NA	CASSARTDFNTEAFF	TGTGCCAGCAGCGCCAGGACAGATTTCAACACTGAAGCTTTCTTT
NA	TRBJ1-1	TRBV10-1	14	NA	CASSESSVKTEAFF	TGCGCCAGCAGTGAGTCGTCCGTGAAGACTGAAGCTTTCTTT
NA	TRBJ1-5	TRBV12-5	17	NA	CASGLVREGVSNQPQHF	TGTGCTAGTGGTTTGGTACGGGAGGGGGTTAGCAATCAGCCCCAGCATTTT
NA	TRBJ1-2	TRBV25-1	12	NA	CASSAFSYGYTF	TGTGCCAGCAGTGCCTTTTCGTACGGCTACACCTTC
NA	TRBJ1-5	TRBV30	17	NA	CAWSVETGPYSNQPQHF	TGTGCCTGGAGTGTAGAGACGGGACCCTATAGCAATCAGCCCCAGCATTTT
NA	TRBJ2-7	TRBV9	13	NA	CASSVRGSYEQYF	TGTGCCAGCAGCGTCAGGGGATCCTACGAGCAGTACTTC
NA	TRBJ1-5	TRBV4-3	15	NA	CASSPDPMFNQPQHF	TGCGCCAGCAGCCCGGACCCGATGTTCAATCAGCCCCAGCATTTT
NA	TRBJ2-3	TRBV6-2/TRBV6-3	15	NA	CASSGAGISLDTQYF	TGTGCCAGCAGTGGGGCGGGGATCTCGTTGGATACGCAGTATTTT
NA	TRBJ2-7	TRBV6-1	14	NA	CASSEAPTFYEQYF	TGTGCCAGCAGTGAGGCCCCTACCTTCTACGAGCAGTACTTC
NA	TRBJ2-1	TRBV27	16	TRBD2	CASSPRAGAYYNEQFF	TGTGCCAGCAGTCCCCGGGCGGGAGCGTACTACAATGAGCAGTTCTTC
once	TRBJ2-5	TRBV7-2	16	TRBD1	CASSWVDRGRGETQYF	TGTGCCAGCAGTTGGGTGGACAGGGGGCGCGGGGAGACCCAGTACTTC
NA	TRBJ1-2	TRBV4-3	14	NA	CASSQEPGIYGYTF	TGCGCCAGCAGCCAAGAACCCGGAATCTATGGCTACACCTTC
NA	TRBJ2-5	TRBV6-2/TRBV6-3	16	TRBD2	CASSYIGRALVETQYF	TGTGCCAGCAGTTACATCGGGAGGGCCCTAGTGGAGACCCAGTACTTC
NA	TRBJ2-1	TRBV11-2	15	TRBD1	CASSGNRGTYNEQFF	TGTGCCAGCAGCGGTAACAGGGGAACCTACAATGAGCAGTTCTTC
NA	TRBJ1-2	TRBV18	13	NA	CASSPLQEAGYTF	TGTGCCAGCTCACCATTACAGGAGGCTGGCTACACCTTC
NA	TRBJ2-7	TRBV27	14	NA	CASSLRTGTYEQYF	TGTGCCAGCAGCCTCCGGACGGGCACCTACGAGCAGTACTTC
once	TRBJ2-1	TRBV4-1	17	NA	CASSPQARARGYNEQFF	TGCGCCAGCAGCCCGCAGGCCCGGGCCCGGGGGTACAATGAGCAGTTCTTC
NA	TRBJ1-2	TRBV7-2	16	NA	CASSLASVPGPYGYTF	TGTGCCAGCAGCTTAGCATCGGTCCCTGGCCCCTATGGCTACACCTTC
NA	TRBJ1-1	TRBV6-2/TRBV6-3	13	NA	CASSNPPHTEAFF	TGTGCCAGCAGCAATCCCCCCCACACTGAAGCTTTCTTT
NA	TRBJ1-6	TRBV25-1	13	NA	CASSARDNSPLHF	TGTGCCAGCAGTGCGAGGGATAATTCACCCCTCCACTTT
NA	TRBJ1-1	TRBV18	14	NA	CASSPGPKNTEAFF	TGTGCCAGCTCACCCGGCCCGAAGAACACTGAAGCTTTCTTT
few	TRBJ1-2	TRBV5-8	13	NA	CASSLLNNYGYTF	TGTGCCAGCAGCTTACTTAATAACTATGGCTACACCTTC
NA	TRBJ2-3	TRBV24-1	16	NA	CATSDLRAGNTDTQYF	TGTGCCACCAGTGATTTGCGGGCCGGCAACACAGATACGCAGTATTTT
NA	TRBJ2-1	TRBV5-1	12	NA	CASSFPDNEQFF	TGCGCCAGCAGCTTCCCGGACAATGAGCAGTTCTTC
once	TRBJ2-4	TRBV6-5	15	NA	CASRPTGTDKNIQYF	TGTGCCAGCAGACCTACCGGGACGGACAAAAACATTCAGTACTTC
NA	TRBJ2-7	TRBV3-1/TRBV3-2	15	NA	CASPTVASSSYEQYF	TGTGCCAGCCCAACCGTAGCGTCGAGCTCCTACGAGCAGTACTTC
NA	TRBJ1-1	TRBV7-2	13	NA	CASTPQGNTEAFF	TGTGCCAGCACCCCCCAAGGGAACACTGAAGCTTTCTTT
NA	TRBJ1-4	TRBV18	14	NA	CASSPQQRSEKLFF	TGTGCCAGCTCACCTCAACAGCGGAGCGAAAAACTGTTTTTT
NA	TRBJ2-1	TRBV6-6	15	TRBD2	CASSYGASGVNEQFF	TGTGCCAGCAGTTACGGAGCTAGCGGGGTCAATGAGCAGTTCTTC
NA	TRBJ1-2	TRBV5-1	15	NA	CASSLGRGYNYGYTF	TGCGCCAGCAGCTTGGGCAGGGGCTATAACTATGGCTACACCTTC
NA	TRBJ1-5	TRBV12-3/TRBV12-4	13	NA	CASSLGSNQPQHF	TGTGCCAGCAGTTTAGGTAGCAATCAGCCCCAGCATTTT